These 25 T cell receptor beta chains were all obtained from the same sample, sequenced in a study of blood T cell repertoires in COVID-19. This table comes from immunoSEQ multiplex PCR, and its TCRdb copy is limited to in-frame clones, with some not included. The data hold around 100,000 clones, with 85% observed a single time. Source material: peripheral blood. These receptors came from a man aged 35 to 55 with acute or convalescent COVID-19.

The rearrangement uses TRBV7-9 and TRBJ1-2; tentatively, D is TRBD1 (5 bases). The CDR3 has 13 amino acids. Between the trimmed V and J ends, which lost 4 bases and 10 bases, there was a span of 16 bases. CDR1 and CDR2 (germline): SEHNR, FQNEAQ (reference sequence). Here the CDR3 reads CASSSYSGEAYTF. As DNA, the CDR3 is TGTGCCAGCAGCTCTTATTCGGGGGAAGCCTACACCTTC.

The chain has TRBV5-1 and TRBJ2-2; possibly TRBD1 for D (5 bases). There are 15 residues in the CDR3. V lost 0 bases, J lost 6 bases, and 12 bases lay in between. Germline assignment: CDR1 SGHRS and CDR2 YFSETQ. The CDR3 here is CASSLGRAWAGELFF. Written as DNA, the CDR3 is TGCGCCAGCAGCTTGGGCAGGGCATGGGCCGGGGAGCTGTTTTTT.

This clone was seen a few times. The genes are TRBV7-2 and TRBJ1-1; TRBD1 aligns across 7 bases. The CDR3 runs to 15 residues. V was clipped by 5 bases and J by 4 bases; unmatched bases: 10. Germline V gene lookup returns CDR1 SGHTA and CDR2 FQGNSA. DNA of the CDR3: TGTGCCAGCAGCCAACAGGGGCGGAGTGGCACTGAAGCTTTCTTT. It yields the protein CASSQQGRSGTEAFF.

J is TRBJ1-2 and V is TRBV7-3, with a weak D call TRBD1 (6 bases). In germline, CDR1 is SGHTA, CDR2 FQGTGA. This CDR3 contains 13 residues. V lost 3 bases and J lost 8, with 13 bases in between. DNA of the CDR3: TGTGCCAGCAGCTTGACAGGTTCCTCCGGCTACACCTTC. It encodes CASSLTGSSGYTF.

This chain uses TRBV7-2 with TRBJ2-3, with 7 bases lining up with TRBD1. With V trimmed by 1 base and J by 4 bases, 2 bases remained unmatched. The CDR3 is 14 amino acids. The germline V gene encodes CDR1 SGHTA and CDR2 FQGNSA. The CDR3 region is CASSLEGASDTQYF. The CDR3 DNA follows: TGTGCCAGCAGCTTAGAGGGGGCGTCAGATACGCAGTATTTT.

This chain connects TRBV6-5 to TRBJ1-2, with 8 bases matching TRBD1. The CDR3 contains 13 residues. Trimming cost V 6 bases and J 4 bases; bases outside gene matches: 4. The V gene's germline CDR1 is MNHEY and CDR2 SVGAGI. The CDR3 here is CASRTGVPYGYTF. CDR3 nucleotides: TGTGCCAGCAGGACAGGGGTACCCTATGGCTACACCTTC.

V gene TRBV28 combines with J gene TRBJ2-7; D is possibly TRBD1 (6 bases). The CDR3 extends over 11 amino acids. Germline-derived CDR1 and CDR2 are MDHEN and SYDVKM. The CDR3 DNA follows: TGTGTCATTGGGGGCAGGTACGAGCAGTACTTC. Residues: CVIGGRYEQYF.

V is TRBV4-2 and J is TRBJ2-4, with D perhaps TRBD2 (5 bases). Trimming took off 0 bases at V and 6 bases at J, with 6 bases between the two ends. The V gene's germline CDR1 is LGHNA and CDR2 YNFKEQ. This CDR3 has 13 residues. The CDR3 loop reads CASSQDRGNIQYF. The CDR3 nucleotides are TGTGCCAGCAGCCAAGATCGGGGAAACATTCAGTACTTC.

The chain couples TRBV19 to TRBJ2-7; 10 positions match TRBD2. J gave up 5 bases and V 5 bases, and 9 bases lay outside the gene matches. CDR3 length: 15 amino acids. CDR1 and CDR2 (germline): LNHDA, SQIVND (reference sequence). CDR3 in amino acids: CASSSVAGGRNEQYF. The CDR3 nucleotides read TGTGCCAGTAGTTCCGTAGCGGGGGGTCGGAACGAGCAGTACTTC.

V is TRBV18 and J is TRBJ2-3; TRBD1 matches 8 bases. V gave up 3 bases and J gave up 2 bases; unmatched junction bases: 4. This CDR3 spans 15 amino acids. Germline V gene data show CDR1 as KGHSH and CDR2 as LQKENI. CDR3 loop: CASSPRTGTTDTQYF. The DNA for the CDR3 is TGTGCCAGCTCACCCCGGACAGGGACCACAGATACGCAGTATTTT.

This chain links TRBV5-1 with TRBJ2-3; possible D gene TRBD1, 6 bases. From germline, CDR1 is SGHRS and CDR2 YFSETQ. The length of the CDR3 is 16 residues. V lost 0 bases, J lost 0 bases, and 11 bases lay in between. As DNA, the CDR3 is TGCGCCAGCAGCTTGGGAGAGGGACATAGCACAGATACGCAGTATTTT. Its translation is CASSLGEGHSTDTQYF.

The chain links TRBV7-9 to TRBJ1-4; TRBD1 aligns across 7 bases. The trim removed 1 base at V and 7 bases at J, leaving 3 bases unmatched. Germline CDR1 reads SEHNR; CDR2 reads FQNEAQ (reference sequence). This CDR3 region has 14 residues. The CDR3: CASSLGRDSEKLFF. The CDR3 DNA sequence: TGTGCCAGCAGCTTAGGGCGGGACAGTGAAAAACTGTTTTTT.

This chain links TRBV5-1 with TRBJ2-7; 8 nucleotides line up with TRBD2. CDR1 is SGHRS and CDR2 is YFSETQ in the germline V gene. The CDR3 runs 15 residues. V dropped 0 bases and J dropped 5; count of bases not matched to a gene: 7. CDR3 coding DNA: TGCGCCAGCAGCTTGGCAGGTAGCGGGGCCCACGAGCAGTACTTC. The encoded protein is CASSLAGSGAHEQYF.

This clone turned up a few times. V usage is TRBV5-4 and J usage is TRBJ1-2, with a weak D call TRBD1 (6 bases). The CDR3 has 15 amino acids. Germline CDR1 is SGHNT and CDR2 is YYREEE (reference sequence). V dropped 4 bases and J dropped 5 bases, with 18 bases sitting between them. The CDR3 is CASSKMGGGAYGYTF. The CDR3 coding sequence is TGTGCCAGCAGCAAAATGGGAGGGGGGGCATATGGCTACACCTTC. The variable domain in full, completed from reference TRBV5-4 and TRBJ1-2, reads ETGVTQSPTHLIKTRGQQVTLRCSSQSGHNTVSWYQQALGQGPQFIFQYYREEENGRGNFPPRFSGLQFPNYSSELNVNALELDDSALYLCASSKMGGGAYGYTFGSGTRLTVV.

J is TRBJ2-7 and V is TRBV7-3, with 7 bases matching TRBD2. CDR1 SGHTA and CDR2 FQGTGA come from the germline V gene. The CDR3 sequence is 15 residues long. The junction had 8 bases not matched to a gene; V was cut back by 3 bases and J by 3 bases. The CDR3 spells CASSLGPGLFYEQYF. CDR3 coding DNA: TGTGCCAGCAGCTTGGGCCCGGGACTATTCTACGAGCAGTACTTC.

The rearrangement uses TRBV5-1 and TRBJ1-2, with TRBD1 as a possible D gene (5 bases). From germline, CDR1 is SGHRS and CDR2 YFSETQ. Trimming took 3 bases from V and 8 from J, leaving 14 bases between them. The CDR3 is made up of 13 amino acids. CDR3 sequence reads: CASSSLQGRGYTF. The CDR3 DNA follows: TGCGCCAGCAGCTCCCTCCAGGGTAGGGGCTACACCTTC.

V usage is TRBV18 and J usage is TRBJ1-5; 8 bases are a match to TRBD1. Germline values: CDR1 KGHSH, CDR2 LQKENI. CDR3 length: 15 amino acids. The ends lost 4 bases at V and 6 bases at J; junction bases unmatched: 8. The CDR3 DNA follows: TGTGCCAGCTCACGGGGGACAGGCGGGATTCAGCCCCAGCATTTT. Its protein product is CASSRGTGGIQPQHF.

This chain connects TRBV28 to TRBJ2-1; 10 nucleotides agree with TRBD2. Per the germline V gene, CDR1 is MDHEN and CDR2 is SYDVKM. The V segment lost 5 bases and the J segment 6 bases; nucleotides outside the gene matches: 10. The CDR3 is made up of 16 amino acids. The CDR3 DNA sequence: TGTGCCAGCAGTCCCCCGACTAGCGGGCGAACCAATGAGCAGTTCTTC. As protein: CASSPPTSGRTNEQFF.

J is TRBJ2-5 and V is TRBV5-6, with no clear D. V was clipped by 0 bases and J by 4 bases, with 10 bases between them. The CDR3 is made up of 14 amino acids. From germline, CDR1 is SGHDT and CDR2 YYEEEE. CDR3 nucleotide sequence: TGTGCCAGCAGCTTGGTTGCTAGGAGAGAGACCCAGTACTTC. This sequence encodes CASSLVARRETQYF.

Many counts were recorded for this clone. V and J are TRBV6-2 or TRBV6-3 and TRBJ1-1, with a possible D match to TRBD1 (6 bases). The germline gives CDR1 MNHEY, CDR2 SVGEGT. Between the trimmed V and J ends, which lost 1 base and 4 bases, there was a span of 10 bases. The CDR3 extends over 14 amino acids. Here the CDR3 DNA reads TGTGCCAGCAGTTACTGGGGGCGCAGCACTGAAGCTTTCTTT. It encodes CASSYWGRSTEAFF.

The chain recombines TRBV18 with TRBJ2-3, with 9 positions matching TRBD2. From germline, CDR1 is KGHSH and CDR2 LQKENI. CDR3 length: 15 amino acids. Trimming took 3 bases from V and 1 from J; bases not matched to a gene: 2. CDR3 residues: CASSPRTSGTDTQYF. The CDR3 DNA is TGTGCCAGCTCACCGAGGACTAGCGGCACAGATACGCAGTATTTT.

This clone has just one count. This sequence joins TRBV7-2 and TRBJ2-7; 13 bases are a match to TRBD2. CDR1 is SGHTA, CDR2 FQGNSA, per germline. The CDR3 extends over 17 amino acids. V lost 1 base to trimming and J lost 6 bases; unmatched junction nucleotides: 9. CDR3 amino acids: CASSLGTSGGPQGEQYF. The CDR3 DNA reads TGTGCCAGCAGCTTAGGGACTAGCGGGGGCCCTCAGGGCGAGCAGTACTTC.

The chain recombines TRBV4-3 with TRBJ2-2; possible D gene TRBD2, 6 bases. V lost 0 bases and J 6 bases, leaving 14 bases between the germline ends. The CDR3 covers 16 residues. Germline V gene sequence: CDR1 LGHNA, CDR2 YSLEER. CDR3 nucleotide sequence: TGCGCCAGCAGCCAAGATCAAGAAGGGGAGGCCGGGGAGCTGTTTTTT. The encoded protein is CASSQDQEGEAGELFF.

The rearrangement uses TRBV2 and TRBJ2-1; D perhaps matches TRBD2 (6 bases). CDR1 and CDR2 (germline): SNHLY, FYNNEI. With 10 bases removed from V and 6 bases from J, the gap between germline ends came to 22 bases. CDR3 length: 15 amino acids. The CDR3 loop reads CATDPPEGRINEQFF. The CDR3 DNA sequence: TGTGCCACCGACCCCCCGGAGGGGAGGATCAATGAGCAGTTCTTC.

The chain couples TRBV9 to TRBJ2-7; 11 bases align to TRBD1. V lost 0 bases and J lost 0; bases outside the gene matches: 2. CDR3 size: 16 residues. Looked up from germline, CDR1 is SGDLS and CDR2 is YYNGEE. The CDR3 is CASSVAGTGGSYEQYF. CDR3 nucleotides: TGTGCCAGCAGCGTAGCCGGGACAGGGGGCTCCTACGAGCAGTACTTC. The full variable domain, rest sourced from reference TRBV9 and TRBJ2-7, is DSGVTQTPKHLITATGQRVTLRCSPRSGDLSVYWYQQSLDQGLQFLIQYYNGEERAKGNILERFSAQQFPDLHSELNLSSLELGDSALYFCASSVAGTGGSYEQYFGPGTRLTVT.